The source of this T cell receptor beta chain is a study of control samples from healthy donors and cancer patients. TCRdb's copy holds only in-frame clones and misses some; the assay was immunoSEQ multiplex PCR. The data show around 30,000 clones, roughly 94% seen once. This CDR3 spans 18 amino acids. With 0 bases clipped from V and 1 base from J, the junction kept 4 bases outside the gene matches. CDR1 SGHRS and CDR2 YFSETQ come from the germline V gene. Material for sequencing was blood. The sequence was obtained from a man aged 60 to 69 in good health. The rearrangement links TRBV5-1 to TRBJ1-4; 12 nucleotides match TRBD1. The CDR3, as DNA: TGCGCCAGCAGCTTGGCGGGGACAGGGGGCCGAACTAATGAAAAACTGTTTTTT. It encodes CASSLAGTGGRTNEKLFF.